These 30 T cell receptor beta chains came from one sample sequenced in a study of cytomegalovirus exposure and HLA in healthy donors. PCR was performed using 60 Vbeta and 13 Jbeta primers. Assay: immunoSEQ multiplex PCR; the TCRdb copy retains only in-frame clones and omits some. Here the sample spans approximately 190,000 clones, 87% being singletons. Sequencing was carried out using PBMCs. These receptors all come from a boy younger than 10 in good health and CMV-seronegative.

The chain is built from TRBV7-9 and TRBJ2-7; 7 bases match TRBD1. There are 15 residues in the CDR3. V was pared by 2 bases and J by 3 bases, with 7 bases of the junction left unmatched. Germline V gives CDR1 SEHNR, CDR2 FQNEAQ (reference sequence). CDR3 in amino acids: CASSLYRGQYYEQYF. CDR3 DNA: TGTGCCAGCAGCTTATATCGGGGACAGTACTACGAGCAGTACTTC.

The V and J genes are TRBV2 and TRBJ2-7; D perhaps matches TRBD2 (5 bases). Trimming took 4 bases from V and 6 from J, leaving 13 bases between them. The CDR3 totals 13 residues. From germline, CDR1 is SNHLY and CDR2 FYNNEI. Written as DNA, the CDR3 is TGTGCCAGCAGTGCCTCTGAGGGTGGCGAGCAGTACTTC. As protein: CASSASEGGEQYF.

The genes are TRBV19 and TRBJ1-3; 12 bases agree with TRBD1. V was pared by 7 bases and J by 7 bases, with 8 bases of the junction left unmatched. The germline CDR1 and CDR2 sequences are LNHDA and SQIVND (reference sequence). The CDR3 sequence is 15 residues long. This CDR3 is CASNPGQGAPNTIYF. The CDR3 bases are TGTGCCAGTAACCCGGGACAGGGGGCCCCGAACACCATATATTTT.

V gene TRBV11-2 combines with J gene TRBJ1-4; 9 bases are a match to TRBD1. V lost 7 bases and J lost 7; bases outside the gene matches: 7. This CDR3 is built from 14 residues. Per germline, CDR1 SGHAT and CDR2 FQNNGV. The CDR3 nucleotides read TGTGCCAGCACCCCGGGACAGGGTATTGAAAAACTGTTTTTT. Translation gives CASTPGQGIEKLFF.

V usage is TRBV6-1 and J usage is TRBJ2-3, with 12 bases aligning to TRBD2. Germline assignment: CDR1 MNHNS and CDR2 SASEGT. This CDR3 region has 15 residues. V shed 2 bases and J 4 bases; nucleotides not matched to a gene: 1. For the CDR3, the DNA is TGTGCCAGCAGTGAATCTAGCGGGGGGGCAGATACGCAGTATTTT. Protein product: CASSESSGGADTQYF.

V and J are TRBV20-1 and TRBJ2-7, with unresolved D. Trimming removed 5 bases at V and 4 bases at J, with 9 bases between. This CDR3 comprises 11 residues. Germline lookup yields CDR1 DFQATT and CDR2 SNEGSKA (reference sequence). CDR3 DNA: TGCAGTGCTTTTTACAAATACGAGCAGTACTTC. Its protein product is CSAFYKYEQYF.

The chain combines TRBV27 with TRBJ2-3; weak D call: TRBD2 (6 bases). The V and J ends lost 6 bases and 1 base respectively, with 14 bases between them. CDR3 length: 15 amino acids. In germline, CDR1 is MNHEY, CDR2 SMNVEV (reference sequence). This CDR3 is CASRIAAWGTDTQYF. The CDR3 bases are TGTGCCAGCAGGATAGCGGCGTGGGGCACAGATACGCAGTATTTT.

V gene TRBV5-1 combines with J gene TRBJ1-1; weak D call: TRBD1 (5 bases). Germline V gene data show CDR1 as SGHRS and CDR2 as YFSETQ. CDR3 length: 16 amino acids. Trimming cost V 2 bases and J 1 base, with 15 bases left between them. The CDR3: CASSFTTVAKNTEAFF. CDR3 coding DNA: TGCGCCAGCAGCTTTACGACAGTCGCGAAGAACACTGAAGCTTTCTTT. Using reference TRBV5-1 and TRBJ1-1 for the parts outside the CDR3, the full variable domain is KAGVTQTPRYLIKTRGQQVTLSCSPISGHRSVSWYQQTPGQGLQFLFEYFSETQRNKGNFPGRFSGRQFSNSRSEMNVSTLELGDSALYLCASSFTTVAKNTEAFFGQGTRLTVV.

This chain connects TRBV6-5 to TRBJ1-6, with D hard to call. The germline V and J ends were trimmed by 7 bases and 0 bases, with 10 bases remaining between them. The CDR3 covers 15 residues. CDR1 MNHEY and CDR2 SVGAGI come from the germline V gene. This CDR3 is CASIWEDSYNSPLHF. Here the CDR3 DNA reads TGTGCCAGCATTTGGGAGGACTCCTATAATTCACCCCTCCACTTT.

V usage is TRBV18 and J usage is TRBJ2-6; tentative D call: TRBD2 (5 bases). The germline V gene has CDR1 KGHSH and CDR2 LQKENI. Trimming took 3 bases from V and 4 from J, leaving 16 bases between them. The CDR3 consists of 17 residues. In DNA, the CDR3 is TGTGCCAGCTCACCCGCCGCGATGCGGGCGGGGGCCAACGTCCTGACTTTC. It specifies CASSPAAMRAGANVLTF.

The rearrangement joins TRBV6-1 to TRBJ2-7; D possibly corresponds to TRBD2 (5 bases). The CDR3 has 12 amino acids. Germline-derived CDR1 and CDR2 are MNHNS and SASEGT. V shed 6 bases and J shed 7 bases, with 13 bases lying between them. DNA for the CDR3: TGTGCCAGCAGCCAAAACCAGCGGGAGCAGTACTTC. It yields the protein CASSQNQREQYF.

In its sample, this clone was seen once. The rearrangement uses TRBV30 and TRBJ1-4; TRBD1 matches at 7 bases. The germline gives CDR1 GTSNPN, CDR2 SVGIG (reference sequence). This CDR3 spans 15 amino acids. Trimming took 0 bases from V and 0 from J; bases not matched to a gene: 1. The CDR3 region has the DNA TGTGCCTGGAGTGTCCAGGGGGCAACTAATGAAAAACTGTTTTTT. It specifies CAWSVQGATNEKLFF.

The chain uses TRBV29-1 and TRBJ2-5; 7 bases fit TRBD1. The CDR3 is 15 amino acids. Trimming cost V 4 bases and J 3 bases; bases outside gene matches: 11. The germline gives CDR1 SQVTM, CDR2 ANQGSEA. CDR3 amino acids: CSVGERGGLEETQYF. The CDR3 bases are TGCAGCGTTGGAGAGAGAGGGGGCCTCGAAGAGACCCAGTACTTC.

A few counts support this clone. The chain couples TRBV7-9 to TRBJ1-1; 7 nucleotides match TRBD1. CDR1 and CDR2 from the germline V gene are SEHNR and FQNEAQ (reference sequence). The V segment lost 8 bases and the J segment 0 bases; nucleotides outside the gene matches: 9. The CDR3 totals 15 residues. CDR3: CASYKRGQLNTEAFF. The DNA of the CDR3 is TGTGCCAGCTATAAGAGGGGACAGCTGAACACTGAAGCTTTCTTT. The entire variable domain, with the rest obtained from reference TRBV7-9 and TRBJ1-1, is as follows: DTGVSQNPRHKITKRGQNVTFRCDPISEHNRLYWYRQTLGQGPEFLTYFQNEAQLEKSRLLSDRFSAERPKGSFSTLEIQRTEQGDSAMYLCASYKRGQLNTEAFFGQGTRLTVV.

The chain joins TRBV19 to TRBJ2-2; 7 bases line up with TRBD2. The CDR3 runs to 12 residues. V trimming: 9 bases; J trimming: 5 bases; junction bases outside the gene matches: 3. Germline V lookup: CDR1 LNHDA, CDR2 SQIVND (reference sequence). The CDR3 DNA follows: TGTGCCAGCCTGGGGGGGACCGGGGAGCTGTTTTTT. Its protein is CASLGGTGELFF.

The chain joins TRBV7-9 to TRBJ2-7; 10 bases line up with TRBD2. This CDR3 region has 14 residues. The V segment lost 5 bases and the J segment 4 bases; nucleotides outside the gene matches: 5. Germline V CDR1 and CDR2: SEHNR, FQNEAQ (reference sequence). DNA for the CDR3: TGTGCCAGCAGCCCTAGCGGGAGCGGATACGAGCAGTACTTC. Protein: CASSPSGSGYEQYF.

V and J are TRBV5-4 and TRBJ2-4; 10 bases match TRBD1. V lost 3 bases and J lost 7; bases outside the gene matches: 4. CDR1 is SGHNT, CDR2 YYREEE, per germline (reference sequence). This CDR3 comprises 14 residues. Here the CDR3 DNA reads TGTGCCAGCAGCTACCGGGACAGGGGTAACATTCAGTACTTC. Its protein is CASSYRDRGNIQYF.

The rearrangement joins TRBV11-2 to TRBJ2-3; 10 nucleotides align to TRBD2. V lost 5 bases and J lost 7; bases outside the gene matches: 9. Per germline, CDR1 SGHAT and CDR2 FQNNGV. The CDR3 length is 15 residues. DNA for the CDR3: TGTGCCAGCAGCCGGGTAGCGGGAGGCTTGAATACGCAGTATTTT. It encodes CASSRVAGGLNTQYF. The full variable domain, with the rest looked up from reference TRBV11-2 and TRBJ2-3, is EAGVAQSPRYKIIEKRQSVAFWCNPISGHATLYWYQQILGQGPKLLIQFQNNGVVDDSQLPKDRFSAERLKGVDSTLKIQPAKLEDSAVYLCASSRVAGGLNTQYFGPGTRLTVL.

There are a few counts of this clone. This chain joins TRBV2 and TRBJ1-4; TRBD1 matches at 10 bases. Germline lookup yields CDR1 SNHLY and CDR2 FYNNEI. V was clipped by 7 bases and J by 12 bases; unmatched bases: 14. The CDR3 extends over 15 amino acids. The CDR3 region has the DNA TGTGCCAGCACACGAACGGGACAGGGGTCCGGGGAACTGTTTTTT. It yields the protein CASTRTGQGSGELFF.

This clone was seen once. The chain has TRBV2 and TRBJ1-5; D remains ambiguous. This CDR3 is 14 amino acids long. V lost 7 bases and J lost 2, with 12 bases in between. Germline V gene sequence: CDR1 SNHLY, CDR2 FYNNEI. As DNA, the CDR3 is TGTGCCAGCAATGTCCCTACAGGCAATCAGCCCCAGCATTTT. Translating gives CASNVPTGNQPQHF.

V is TRBV5-1 and J is TRBJ2-3; TRBD1 might be the D (5 bases). Germline V gene sequence: CDR1 SGHRS, CDR2 YFSETQ. The CDR3 is made up of 14 amino acids. The V and J ends lost 4 bases and 6 bases respectively, with 15 bases between them. CDR3 sequence reads: CASSPVQGSDTQYF. CDR3 coding DNA: TGCGCCAGCAGCCCAGTGCAGGGATCCGATACGCAGTATTTT.

A remark on this clone: The same CDR3 can be traced to other DNA sequences in this sample. This rearrangement joins TRBV15 to TRBJ1-5; no clear D gene. CDR3 length: 13 amino acids. The ends were cut back, 5 bases at V and 4 bases at J, with 9 bases in the middle. Germline V gene lookup returns CDR1 LNHNV and CDR2 YYDKDF (reference sequence). CDR3 sequence: CATSGGVNQPQHF. The CDR3 DNA is TGTGCCACCAGCGGCGGGGTGAATCAGCCCCAGCATTTT. Combining the CDR3 with reference TRBV15 and TRBJ1-5 gives the whole variable domain DAMVIQNPRYQVTQFGKPVTLSCSQTLNHNVMYWYQQKSSQAPKLLFHYYDKDFNNEADTPDNFQSRRPNTSFCFLDIRSPGLGDTAMYLCATSGGVNQPQHFGDGTRLSIL.

The V gene is TRBV2, the J gene TRBJ1-5; TRBD1 matches 7 bases. Germline V lookup: CDR1 SNHLY, CDR2 FYNNEI. The CDR3 contains 16 residues. The V segment lost 8 bases and the J segment 0 bases; nucleotides outside the gene matches: 10. The CDR3 region is CASSFGTDYSNQPQHF. CDR3 nucleotides: TGTGCCAGCTCATTTGGGACAGATTATAGCAATCAGCCCCAGCATTTT.

The chain joins TRBV9 to TRBJ2-5; TRBD1 matches at 7 bases. CDR1 is SGDLS, CDR2 YYNGEE, per germline. V lost 0 bases to trimming and J lost 1 base; unmatched junction nucleotides: 15. The CDR3 totals 19 residues. CDR3 in DNA: TGTGCCAGCAGCGTAGCTACGGGGACAGCCGAGATGATCCAAGAGACCCAGTACTTC. It is translated as CASSVATGTAEMIQETQYF. Looking up the rest from reference TRBV9 and TRBJ2-5 gives the full variable domain: DSGVTQTPKHLITATGQRVTLRCSPRSGDLSVYWYQQSLDQGLQFLIQYYNGEERAKGNILERFSAQQFPDLHSELNLSSLELGDSALYFCASSVATGTAEMIQETQYFGPGTRLLVL.

There are a few counts of this clone. J is TRBJ1-4 and V is TRBV2; TRBD1 matches at 7 bases. The trim removed 5 bases at V and 4 bases at J, leaving 4 bases unmatched. The CDR3 has 14 residues. CDR1 SNHLY and CDR2 FYNNEI come from the germline V gene. CDR3: CASSRDRLNEKLFF. In DNA form, the CDR3 reads TGTGCCAGCAGTCGGGACAGACTTAATGAAAAACTGTTTTTT.

The genes are TRBV14 and TRBJ2-1; 7 nucleotides match TRBD2. Per the germline V gene, CDR1 is SGHDN and CDR2 is FVKESK. With 0 bases clipped from V and 4 bases from J, the junction kept 12 bases outside the gene matches. The CDR3 is 18 residues long. The CDR3 DNA follows: TGTGCCAGCAGCCAAGATATGGTTGGGGAGGGGTATTACAATGAGCAGTTCTTC. Translating gives CASSQDMVGEGYYNEQFF.

The rearrangement joins TRBV2 to TRBJ1-1; weak D call: TRBD1 (5 bases). The CDR3 has 13 residues. Germline V gives CDR1 SNHLY, CDR2 FYNNEI. Trimming left V 6 bases short and J 2 bases short, with 10 bases between. CDR3 sequence reads: CASRGWGNTEAFF. CDR3 DNA sequence: TGTGCCAGCAGGGGATGGGGCAACACTGAAGCTTTCTTT.

The chain recombines TRBV28 with TRBJ1-1; D possibly corresponds to TRBD1 (5 bases). Germline assignment: CDR1 MDHEN and CDR2 SYDVKM. The CDR3 extends over 11 amino acids. Trimming removed 5 bases at V and 7 bases at J, with 8 bases between. The CDR3 here is CASSPGLEAFF. CDR3 DNA: TGTGCCAGCAGTCCGGGACTTGAAGCTTTCTTT.

J is TRBJ2-2 and V is TRBV9; tentative D call: TRBD2 (6 bases). CDR1 and CDR2 (germline): SGDLS, YYNGEE. This CDR3 region has 16 residues. V lost 0 bases and J lost 3, with 12 bases in between. The CDR3 sequence is CASSVGGGAYTGELFF. In DNA, the CDR3 is TGTGCCAGCAGCGTAGGGGGCGGGGCTTACACCGGGGAGCTGTTTTTT.

The V call is TRBV5-5, the J call TRBJ2-5, with TRBD1 matching over 8 bases. V shed 1 base, J shed 4 bases, and the junction held 9 bases outside the gene matches. The germline V gene has CDR1 SGHKS and CDR2 YYEKEE (reference sequence). This CDR3 comprises 16 residues. CDR3 residues: CASSLTGQGGVETQYF. In DNA form, the CDR3 reads TGTGCCAGCAGCTTGACCGGACAGGGAGGCGTAGAGACCCAGTACTTC.